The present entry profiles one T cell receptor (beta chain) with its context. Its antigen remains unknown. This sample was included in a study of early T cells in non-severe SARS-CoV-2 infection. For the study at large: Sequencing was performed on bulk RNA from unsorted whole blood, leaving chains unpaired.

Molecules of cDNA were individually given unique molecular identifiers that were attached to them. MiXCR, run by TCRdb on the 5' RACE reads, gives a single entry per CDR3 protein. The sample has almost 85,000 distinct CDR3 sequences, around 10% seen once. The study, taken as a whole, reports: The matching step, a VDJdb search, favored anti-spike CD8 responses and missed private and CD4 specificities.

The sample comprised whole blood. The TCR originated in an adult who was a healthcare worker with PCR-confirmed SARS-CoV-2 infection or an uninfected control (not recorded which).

The CDR3 DNA follows: TGTGCCAGCAGCTCCCCTGGAGAATCGGCCTACAATGAGCAGTTCTTC. Translation gives CASSSPGESAYNEQFF. The chain joins TRBV7-3 to TRBJ2-1; D gene ambiguous. The CDR3 is 16 amino acids. The V end was cut by 4 bases, the J end by 2 bases, with 15 bases between. In germline, CDR1 is SGHTA, CDR2 FQGTGA.